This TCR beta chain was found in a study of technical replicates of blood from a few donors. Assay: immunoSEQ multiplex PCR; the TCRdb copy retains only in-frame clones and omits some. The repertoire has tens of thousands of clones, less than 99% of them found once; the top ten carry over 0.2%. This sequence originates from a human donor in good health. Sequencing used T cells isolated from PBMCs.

The CDR3 nucleotides are TGTGCCAGCACCAACTCCCTTCTTGTCGCAGATACGCAGTATTTT. Translating it yields CASTNSLLVADTQYF. This rearrangement joins TRBV6-5 to TRBJ2-3; no clear D gene. Trimming cost V 7 bases and J 4 bases, with 18 bases left between them. The CDR3 length is 15 residues. Germline CDR1 and CDR2: MNHEY and SVGAGI.